These 12 T cell receptor beta chains share one sample of origin, sequenced in a study of blood T cell repertoires in COVID-19. Profiled with immunoSEQ multiplex PCR; TCRdb holds only in-frame clones, not every one. The repertoire has tens of thousands of clones, 90% of them found once; the top ten carry 2.5% to 3.5%. The sample was peripheral blood. These receptors originate from a human donor in a cohort sampled during active COVID-19.

V gene TRBV24-1 combines with J gene TRBJ2-2; D not certain. From germline, CDR1 is KGHDR and CDR2 SFDVKD. The CDR3 length is 14 residues. With 4 bases removed from V and 3 bases from J, the gap between germline ends came to 8 bases. CDR3 nucleotides: TGTGCCACCAGTGACACTTTAGACACCGGGGAGCTGTTTTTT. The encoded protein is CATSDTLDTGELFF.

J is TRBJ1-1 and V is TRBV7-3, with TRBD1 matching over 8 bases. V lost 5 bases and J lost 0; bases outside the gene matches: 5. CDR3 length: 15 amino acids. Germline V gene data show CDR1 as SGHTA and CDR2 as FQGTGA. The CDR3: CASSRLDRVNTEAFF. DNA of the CDR3: TGTGCCAGCAGCAGATTGGACAGGGTGAACACTGAAGCTTTCTTT.

This chain uses TRBV9 with TRBJ2-7, with TRBD1 matching over 8 bases. Germline V gives CDR1 SGDLS, CDR2 YYNGEE. Trimming removed 0 bases from V and 7 bases from J; junction bases left unmatched: 6. This CDR3 contains 14 residues. In DNA form, the CDR3 reads TGTGCCAGCAGCGTAGCTACGACAGGGGCTGAGCAGTACTTC. Its protein is CASSVATTGAEQYF.

The chain is built from TRBV2 and TRBJ1-1; D remains unclear. Germline V gene sequence: CDR1 SNHLY, CDR2 FYNNEI. V lost 11 bases to trimming and J lost 7 bases, with 14 bases between them. The CDR3 is 11 amino acids. CDR3 DNA sequence: TGTGCCGCGGGAACGGACGGTGAAGCTTTCTTT. This codes for CAAGTDGEAFF. Based on the CDR3 plus reference TRBV2 and TRBJ1-1, the full variable domain is EPEVTQTPSHQVTQMGQEVILRCVPISNHLYFYWYRQILGQKVEFLVSFYNNEISEKSEIFDDQFSVERPDGSNFTLKIRSTKLEDSAMYFCAAGTDGEAFFGQGTRLTVV.

V gene TRBV27 combines with J gene TRBJ1-6, with D perhaps TRBD1 (6 bases). CDR1 and CDR2 (germline): MNHEY, SMNVEV (reference sequence). Trimming shortened V by 6 bases and J by 6 bases, and 18 bases separated the two germline ends. CDR3 length: 16 residues. The chain's CDR3 is CASRLRVEQGNSPLHF. DNA for the CDR3: TGTGCCAGCAGGTTACGGGTGGAACAGGGTAATTCACCCCTCCACTTT.

V and J are TRBV3-1 (or the pseudogene TRBV3-2) and TRBJ1-3, with D unresolved. CDR1 is LGHDT, CDR2 YNNKEL, per germline (reference sequence). This CDR3 has 13 residues. V was cut by 4 bases and J by 4 bases, with 8 bases left in between. Written as DNA, the CDR3 is TGTGCCAGCAGCCTCCCCGGGGGAAACACCATATATTTT. Protein product: CASSLPGGNTIYF.

This chain connects TRBV5-4 to TRBJ2-5; the D is unclear. Germline CDR1 and CDR2: SGHNT and YYREEE (reference sequence). V lost 3 bases, J lost 0 bases, and 9 bases lay in between. The CDR3 covers 14 residues. The CDR3 bases are TGTGCCAGCAGCTCCGGTCCTTACCAAGAGACCCAGTACTTC. Translation: CASSSGPYQETQYF.

This chain connects TRBV6-6 to TRBJ2-5, with 8 bases aligning to TRBD1. The CDR3 extends over 12 amino acids. The J segment lost 5 bases and the V segment lost 6 bases, leaving 2 bases of the junction unmatched. The germline gives CDR1 MNHNY, CDR2 SVGAGI (reference sequence). The DNA of the CDR3 is TGTGCCAGCAGCCGACAGGGGGAGACCCAGTACTTC. Encoded protein: CASSRQGETQYF.

The chain joins TRBV24-1 to TRBJ2-3; 9 nucleotides align to TRBD2. CDR1 is KGHDR, CDR2 SFDVKD, per germline. V gave up 4 bases and J gave up 1 base; unmatched junction bases: 8. CDR3 length: 17 amino acids. As DNA, the CDR3 is TGTGCCACCAGTGAGTCCGGGACTAGCATTGGCACAGATACGCAGTATTTT. Protein: CATSESGTSIGTDTQYF.

The rearrangement uses TRBV7-9 and TRBJ2-6, with D possibly being TRBD1 (6 bases). The CDR3 covers 16 residues. Trimming stripped 5 bases from V and 2 bases from J, with 13 bases between. The germline CDR1 and CDR2 sequences are SEHNR and FQNEAQ (reference sequence). The CDR3 region is CASSHLGGAGANVLTF. The DNA for the CDR3 is TGTGCCAGCAGCCATCTAGGGGGAGCTGGGGCCAACGTCCTGACTTTC. The full variable domain, rest sourced from reference TRBV7-9 and TRBJ2-6, is DTGVSQNPRHKITKRGQNVTFRCDPISEHNRLYWYRQTLGQGPEFLTYFQNEAQLEKSRLLSDRFSAERPKGSFSTLEIQRTEQGDSAMYLCASSHLGGAGANVLTFGAGSRLTVL.

This clone was counted a single time. The V and J genes are TRBV10-3 and TRBJ1-2; TRBD1 matches at 10 bases. The CDR3 has 15 residues. Germline trimming cut 5 bases from V and 7 bases from J; bases unmatched to any gene: 10. Germline CDR1 reads ENHRY; CDR2 reads SYGVKD. The CDR3 is CAISQPGQGLGGYTF. The CDR3 nucleotides read TGTGCCATCAGTCAACCGGGACAGGGGTTGGGTGGCTACACCTTC.

This chain connects TRBV5-6 to TRBJ2-3, with 9 nucleotides matching TRBD1. With V trimmed by 1 base and J by 4 bases, 7 bases remained unmatched. CDR3 length: 16 amino acids. From germline, CDR1 is SGHDT and CDR2 YYEEEE. CDR3 amino acids: CASSLFGDRAPDTQYF. Written as DNA, the CDR3 is TGTGCCAGCAGCTTGTTCGGGGACAGGGCCCCAGATACGCAGTATTTT. The full variable domain, its missing parts supplied by reference TRBV5-6 and TRBJ2-3, is DAGVTQSPTHLIKTRGQQVTLRCSPKSGHDTVSWYQQALGQGPQFIFQYYEEEERQRGNFPDRFSGHQFPNYSSELNVNALLLGDSALYLCASSLFGDRAPDTQYFGPGTRLTVL.